A single sample is the source of the 25 T cell receptor beta chains below, sequenced in a study of shared clonotypes between healthy human individuals. Profiling relied on immunoSEQ multiplex PCR, and the TCRdb table lists in-frame clones only, not all of them. Of about 2.4 million clones listed, 93% are singletons. The sequenced sample consisted of naive CD4+ T cells from PBMCs. Subset in this sample: CD45RA+ positively selected. The receptors shown here come from a young man in good health. Some clones in this sample may be carry-over from other donors' samples.

V gene TRBV18 combines with J gene TRBJ2-2; tentatively, D is TRBD1 (5 bases). Trimming removed 6 bases at V and 1 base at J, with 15 bases between. This CDR3 spans 16 amino acids. The germline V gene encodes CDR1 KGHSH and CDR2 LQKENI. CDR3 residues: CASSKSAQGNTGELFF. The CDR3 region has the DNA TGTGCCAGCTCCAAGAGCGCGCAGGGGAACACCGGGGAGCTGTTTTTT.

The chain uses TRBV19 and TRBJ2-1; TRBD1 matches 12 bases. The CDR3 runs 15 residues. After removal of 3 bases from V and 9 bases from J, the junction contained 6 bases not matched to a gene. The germline V gene has CDR1 LNHDA and CDR2 SQIVND (reference sequence). The CDR3 reads CASSIPGQGAFEQFF. The CDR3 DNA is TGTGCCAGTAGTATCCCGGGACAGGGGGCTTTTGAGCAGTTCTTC.

This chain uses TRBV5-8 with TRBJ2-1; the D is unclear. Germline V gene data show CDR1 as SGHTS and CDR2 as YDEGEE. With 1 base removed from V and 9 bases from J, the gap between germline ends came to 11 bases. The CDR3 extends over 13 amino acids. CDR3 coding DNA: TGTGCCAGCAGCTTGTGGGCCCTCGGTGAGCAGTTCTTC. This translates into CASSLWALGEQFF.

V and J are TRBV9 and TRBJ2-3; 13 nucleotides agree with TRBD2. The CDR3 has 17 residues. Germline V CDR1 and CDR2: SGDLS, YYNGEE. V lost 0 bases and J lost 2; bases outside the gene matches: 3. CDR3 residues: CASSVGTSGRATDTQYF. CDR3 DNA sequence: TGTGCCAGCAGCGTAGGAACTAGCGGGAGGGCCACAGATACGCAGTATTTT.

This chain links TRBV7-6 with TRBJ2-5; either TRBD1 or TRBD2 may fit D (5 bases each). This CDR3 comprises 16 residues. The ends were cut back, 0 bases at V and 4 bases at J, with 15 bases in the middle. The germline CDR1 and CDR2 sequences are SGHVS and FNYEAQ. In nucleotides, the CDR3 is TGTGCCAGCAGCTTAGCGCTTGAAGGGACCCTAGAGACCCAGTACTTC. It translates to CASSLALEGTLETQYF.

This clone was seen just once. The chain is built from TRBV27 and TRBJ2-4, with 7 bases fitting TRBD2. The CDR3 consists of 16 residues. Germline CDR1 MNHEY, CDR2 SMNVEV (reference sequence). With V trimmed by 6 bases and J by 9 bases, 17 bases remained unmatched. DNA for the CDR3: TGTGCCAGCAGGGGATGGGGGGGAAAAGGCCTTAGCATTCAGTACTTC. Residues: CASRGWGGKGLSIQYF.

V usage is TRBV15 and J usage is TRBJ1-2, with 7 positions matching TRBD1. The V segment lost 0 bases and the J segment 10 bases; nucleotides outside the gene matches: 2. From germline, CDR1 is LNHNV and CDR2 YYDKDF (reference sequence). The CDR3 totals 12 residues. This chain's CDR3 is CATSRDGTAYTF. The CDR3 nucleotides read TGTGCCACCAGCAGAGACGGGACAGCCTACACCTTC.

V usage is TRBV6-6 and J usage is TRBJ2-7, with TRBD2 matching 7 bases. After removal of 6 bases from V and 7 bases from J, the junction contained 18 bases not matched to a gene. The CDR3 runs to 16 residues. Germline V CDR1 and CDR2: MNHNY, SVGAGI (reference sequence). Here the CDR3 reads CASSPLQLAILGEQYF. As DNA, the CDR3 is TGTGCCAGCAGCCCGCTCCAACTAGCGATTCTTGGTGAGCAGTACTTC.

V gene TRBV19 combines with J gene TRBJ1-3; TRBD1 agrees at 8 bases. This CDR3 has 16 amino acids. Germline V lookup: CDR1 LNHDA, CDR2 SQIVND (reference sequence). V dropped 4 bases and J dropped 0; count of bases not matched to a gene: 5. DNA of the CDR3: TGTGCCAGTAGTACTGACAGGGGTCGCTCTGGAAACACCATATATTTT. Translating it yields CASSTDRGRSGNTIYF.

The rearrangement uses TRBV4-3 and TRBJ2-2; D is undetermined. The CDR3 runs to 14 residues. CDR1 and CDR2 (germline): LGHNA, YSLEER. Trimming cost V 0 bases and J 4 bases, with 6 bases left between them. CDR3 sequence (DNA): TGCGCCAGCAGCCAAGATACGGGCACCGGGGAGCTGTTTTTT. It translates to CASSQDTGTGELFF.

V is TRBV19 and J is TRBJ1-5, with D possibly matching TRBD1 (5 bases). V was shortened by 1 base and J by 4 bases, with 11 bases between the two germline ends. From germline, CDR1 is LNHDA and CDR2 SQIVND (reference sequence). The CDR3 length is 15 residues. DNA for the CDR3: TGTGCCAGTAGTATAGTTGACAGCAGAAATCAGCCCCAGCATTTT. The encoded protein is CASSIVDSRNQPQHF.

The V call is TRBV4-2, the J call TRBJ2-4; the D is unclear. This CDR3 is built from 13 residues. Germline V gene data show CDR1 as LGHNA and CDR2 as YNFKEQ. V dropped 1 base and J dropped 5 bases, with 6 bases sitting between them. The CDR3 spells CASSQGRENIQYF. The CDR3 DNA follows: TGTGCCAGCAGCCAAGGTCGCGAAAACATTCAGTACTTC.

The V and J genes are TRBV29-1 and TRBJ2-3; a weak D match, TRBD2 (6 bases). Germline CDR1 is SQVTM and CDR2 is ANQGSEA. The CDR3 length is 13 residues. The V gene lost 4 bases and the J gene lost 6 bases, with 14 bases spanning the gap. CDR3: CSVGREPYDTQYF. For the CDR3, the DNA is TGCAGCGTTGGACGGGAGCCTTACGATACGCAGTATTTT.

V and J are TRBV9 and TRBJ2-1; TRBD2 agrees at 9 bases. The CDR3 has 17 amino acids. Germline V gene sequence: CDR1 SGDLS, CDR2 YYNGEE. Unmatched junction bases numbered 8, after V lost 3 bases and J lost 1 base. In DNA, the CDR3 is TGTGCCAGCAGCGAGGGGGCTAGCGGGGAATCCTACAATGAGCAGTTCTTC. Its protein product is CASSEGASGESYNEQFF.

The chain joins TRBV5-1 to TRBJ1-6, with D hard to call. Trimming shortened V by 2 bases and J by 7 bases, and 16 bases separated the two germline ends. The CDR3 runs to 16 residues. The germline V gene has CDR1 SGHRS and CDR2 YFSETQ. CDR3 sequence: CASSLPPPGENSPLHF. In DNA form, the CDR3 reads TGCGCCAGCAGCTTACCACCCCCAGGAGAGAATTCACCCCTCCACTTT.

The CDR3 protein is CASSSIPRGYEQYF. The CDR3 nucleotides are TGTGCCAGCAGTTCGATACCCCGGGGCTACGAGCAGTACTTC. The chain employs TRBV28 and TRBJ2-7; D is perhaps TRBD2 (5 bases). Germline CDR1 and CDR2: MDHEN and SYDVKM. The CDR3 runs 14 residues. The V end was cut by 4 bases, the J end by 3 bases, with 13 bases between.

V and J are TRBV4-1 and TRBJ1-3, with D maybe TRBD1 (5 bases). This CDR3 has 17 amino acids. Germline V gene data show CDR1 as MGHRA and CDR2 as YSYEKL. The ends were cut back, 3 bases at V and 1 base at J, with 16 bases in the middle. The DNA of the CDR3 is TGCGCCAGCAGCCAGACACGGACATCGATTTCTGGAAACACCATATATTTT. This sequence encodes CASSQTRTSISGNTIYF.

The CDR3 DNA reads TGTGCCAGCAGTATCTTACAATACAGTGGCAATGAGCAGTTCTTC. Protein: CASSILQYSGNEQFF. The V gene is TRBV2, the J gene TRBJ2-1, with D hard to call. Trimming left V 5 bases short and J 6 bases short, with 17 bases between. Germline V lookup: CDR1 SNHLY, CDR2 FYNNEI. The CDR3 sequence is 15 residues long.

This rearrangement joins TRBV28 to TRBJ1-3, with D uncertain. The CDR3 loop spans 13 amino acids. Germline CDR1 and CDR2: MDHEN and SYDVKM. V lost 7 bases to trimming and J lost 4 bases, with 11 bases between them. The CDR3 sequence is CASNPVSGNTIYF. CDR3 bases: TGTGCCAGCAATCCGGTCTCCGGAAACACCATATATTTT.

The V and J genes are TRBV4-1 and TRBJ2-7, with D maybe TRBD2 (6 bases). Germline CDR1 reads MGHRA; CDR2 reads YSYEKL. Trimming cost V 1 base and J 6 bases, with 16 bases left between them. This CDR3 has 15 residues. The CDR3: CASSQVVVGSSEQYF. In DNA, the CDR3 is TGCGCCAGCAGCCAAGTAGTCGTCGGGAGCAGCGAGCAGTACTTC.

The gene calls are TRBV5-1 and TRBJ1-2, with D maybe TRBD1 (5 bases). From germline, CDR1 is SGHRS and CDR2 YFSETQ. This CDR3 comprises 14 residues. V was trimmed by 0 bases and J by 4 bases, leaving 10 bases between them. The CDR3 DNA is TGCGCCAGCAGCTTGGCTTCAGGGACCTATGGCTACACCTTC. This translates into CASSLASGTYGYTF.

In regard to this clone: Other DNA sequences in the same sample also yield this CDR3. Here the CDR3 reads CSVAGGPDTQYF. CDR3 bases: TGCAGCGTGGCGGGGGGACCAGATACGCAGTATTTT. V usage is TRBV29-1 and J usage is TRBJ2-3; the match to TRBD2 covers 8 bases. Germline CDR1 SQVTM, CDR2 ANQGSEA. The CDR3 extends over 12 amino acids. V gave up 6 bases and J gave up 4 bases; unmatched junction bases: 3.

The CDR3 reads CASSQARDGMNTEAFF. The CDR3, as DNA: TGCGCCAGCAGCCAAGCGAGGGACGGGATGAACACTGAAGCTTTCTTT. V and J are TRBV4-3 and TRBJ1-1, with D possibly TRBD1 on 5 matching bases. CDR1 is LGHNA and CDR2 is YSLEER in the germline V gene. The V end lost 1 base, the J end lost 0 bases, and 12 bases lay between the germline ends. The CDR3 is 16 residues long.

V is TRBV7-3 and J is TRBJ2-3, with a weak D call TRBD1 (5 bases). From germline, CDR1 is SGHTA and CDR2 FQGTGA. CDR3 size: 14 residues. V lost 3 bases to trimming and J lost 2 bases, with 9 bases between them. The CDR3 DNA sequence: TGTGCCAGCAGCTTGATGACAGCCACAGATACGCAGTATTTT. Its protein product is CASSLMTATDTQYF.

This chain connects TRBV28 to TRBJ2-7; TRBD2 aligns across 7 bases. With 5 bases clipped from V and 3 bases from J, the junction kept 10 bases outside the gene matches. Germline V gene lookup returns CDR1 MDHEN and CDR2 SYDVKM. The CDR3 runs to 15 residues. In DNA form, the CDR3 reads TGTGCCAGCAGTCCGCCCGGTAGCGGGTACTACGAGCAGTACTTC. This codes for CASSPPGSGYYEQYF. The full variable domain, completed using reference TRBV28 and TRBJ2-7, is DVKVTQSSRYLVKRTGEKVFLECVQDMDHENMFWYRQDPGLGLRLIYFSYDVKMKEKGDIPEGYSVSREKKERFSLILESASTNQTSMYLCASSPPGSGYYEQYFGPGTRLTVT.